Listed below are T cell receptor beta chains from one sample, sequenced in a study of radiation and T cells in renal cell carcinoma. TCRdb's table, derived via immunoSEQ multiplex PCR, lists solely in-frame clones and lacks some. The table shows roughly 130,000 clones, with 70% to 90% occurring only once. Material: blood, obtained from a patient whose treatment included radiotherapy and nephrectomy. Receptor source: a woman aged 70-85 years with renal cell carcinoma. Both conserved end residues are part of each CDR3. D genes are given only for firm matches. Size is stated for part of the rows, as once, few or many counts, or as a class when the clone is expanded.

TRBJ1-2 TRBD1 NA TRBV15 15 CATSRDRGTGVGYTF TGTGCCACCAGCAGAGATCGGGGGACAGGGGTCGGCTACACCTTC
TRBJ2-1 TRBD1 NA TRBV7-8 15 CASRQGQGSHNEQFF TGTGCCAGCAGACAAGGACAGGGTTCCCACAATGAGCAGTTCTTC
TRBJ1-6 TRBD1 NA TRBV2 15 CASSGDRGYRSPLHF TGTGCCAGCAGCGGCGACAGGGGGTATAGGTCACCCCTCCACTTT
TRBJ1-6 NA NA TRBV2 16 CASSALTSASHSPLHF TGTGCCAGCAGTGCACTCACAAGCGCGTCCCATTCACCCCTCCACTTT
TRBJ2-7 NA NA TRBV4-1 15 CASSQGDGSSYEQYF TGCGCCAGCAGCCAAGGGGACGGGAGCTCCTACGAGCAGTACTTC
TRBJ1-1 NA NA TRBV2 14 CASTLSRGNTEAFF TGTGCCAGCACCCTCTCCAGGGGGAACACTGAAGCTTTCTTT
TRBJ2-7 NA NA TRBV7-9 13 CASSYVSSYEQYF TGTGCCAGCAGCTACGTCTCCTCCTACGAGCAGTACTTC
TRBJ2-3 TRBD2 NA TRBV4-2 18 CASSQDTSGGTYTDTQYF TGTGCCAGCAGCCAAGATACTAGCGGGGGGACCTACACAGATACGCAGTATTTT
TRBJ1-2 NA NA TRBV5-4 15 CASSRDVGGPYGYTF TGTGCCAGCAGCCGGGACGTCGGGGGTCCATATGGCTACACCTTC
TRBJ2-7 NA NA TRBV15 13 CATGVRHSYEQYF TGTGCCACCGGGGTCCGGCACTCCTACGAGCAGTACTTC
TRBJ2-3 TRBD2 NA TRBV5-4 15 CASSLEAGAGDTQYF TGTGCCAGCAGCTTAGAAGCGGGGGCCGGAGATACGCAGTATTTT
TRBJ1-6 NA NA TRBV28 13 CASSSGRNSPLHF TGTGCCAGCAGCTCCGGACGGAATTCACCCCTCCACTTT
TRBJ1-6 TRBD1 NA TRBV27 14 CASRTGRDNSPLHF TGTGCCAGCAGGACAGGGAGGGACAATTCACCCCTCCACTTT
TRBJ1-1 NA few TRBV11-2 13 CASSLPGNTEAFF TGTGCCAGCAGCTTACCCGGGAACACTGAAGCTTTCTTT
TRBJ1-1 NA NA TRBV7-6 12 CASSSPLGEAFF TGTGCCAGCAGCTCCCCCTTGGGGGAAGCTTTCTTT
TRBJ2-7 TRBD1 NA TRBV7-2 14 CASSPGQGAGEQYF TGTGCCAGCAGCCCCGGACAGGGGGCGGGGGAGCAGTACTTC
TRBJ1-5 NA few TRBV6-1 15 CASSEAGHSNQPQHF TGTGCCAGCAGTGAAGCTGGACATAGCAATCAGCCCCAGCATTTT
TRBJ2-2 TRBD2 NA TRBV5-6 17 CASSLLAGAVNTGELFF TGTGCCAGCAGCTTACTAGCGGGGGCCGTGAACACCGGGGAGCTGTTTTTT
TRBJ1-5 NA NA TRBV2 13 CASSREGHQPQHF TGTGCCAGCAGCCGAGAGGGTCACCAGCCCCAGCATTTT
TRBJ1-3 NA NA TRBV7-9 13 CASTIGAGNTIYF TGTGCCAGCACGATCGGGGCTGGAAACACCATATATTTT
TRBJ2-7 NA NA TRBV15 15 CATSRDKTGYDEQYF TGTGCCACCAGCAGGGATAAAACAGGGTACGACGAGCAGTACTTC
TRBJ2-1 TRBD2 NA TRBV19 16 CASSLGGTSSYNEQFF TGTGCCAGTAGCCTCGGCGGGACTAGCTCCTACAATGAGCAGTTCTTC
TRBJ2-5 TRBD1 NA TRBV11-1 14 CASSHGQGSETQYF TGTGCCAGCAGCCATGGACAGGGGTCGGAGACCCAGTACTTC
TRBJ2-2 NA once TRBV11-3 16 CASSLAGGLNTGELFF TGTGCCAGCAGCTTAGCGGGTGGACTGAACACCGGGGAGCTGTTTTTT